These T cell receptor beta chains were read from a single sample in a study of vaccination effects on CD4 cells after COVID-19. Sequencing used immunoSEQ multiplex PCR; TCRdb keeps in-frame clones, though not all of them. The data hold 70,000 to 75,000 clones, with 70% to 80% observed a single time. For these receptors, no antigen is known. The material was CD4+ T cells from PBMCs cultured without peptide, obtained before COVID-19 vaccination. The receptors originated from a human donor who received a COVID-19 vaccine. CDR3s include the opening cysteine and the closing phenylalanine or tryptophan. Each record gives: V gene, J gene, CDR3 length, CDR3 protein.

V: TRBV6-2/TRBV6-3; J: TRBJ2-1; length: 15; CDR3: CASSTGTSGGVEQFF
V: TRBV6-5; J: TRBJ1-2; length: 13; CDR3: CASQTGRVYGYTF
V: TRBV19; J: TRBJ1-1; length: 13; CDR3: CASSIDPRSEAFF
V: TRBV28; J: TRBJ1-1; length: 13; CDR3: CATRWTENTEAFF
V: TRBV2; J: TRBJ1-4; length: 14; CDR3: CASSGQAEYEKLFF
V: TRBV14; J: TRBJ2-5; length: 13; CDR3: CASSQFQKETQYF
V: TRBV7-2; J: TRBJ1-6; length: 17; CDR3: CASSLRIGRGVDSPLHF
V: TRBV12-2; J: TRBJ1-4; length: 15; CDR3: CASRFPPGQVEKLFF
V: TRBV4-1; J: TRBJ1-4; length: 12; CDR3: CASSKVREKLFF
V: TRBV30; J: TRBJ2-5; length: 14; CDR3: CAWSNRRGQETQYF
V: TRBV20-1; J: TRBJ2-3; length: 15; CDR3: CSASSSRPQPDTQYF
V: TRBV7-2; J: TRBJ1-6; length: 15; CDR3: CASSKRTGGDSPLHF
V: TRBV5-5; J: TRBJ1-1; length: 15; CDR3: CASSPQGFQDTEAFF
V: TRBV7-2; J: TRBJ1-2; length: 13; CDR3: CASSADRARGYTF
V: TRBV28; J: TRBJ1-2; length: 13; CDR3: CASSLVSGFGYTF
V: TRBV5-3; J: TRBJ1-1; length: 17; CDR3: CARSLEGQLFFNTEAFF
V: TRBV3-1/TRBV3-2; J: TRBJ2-2; length: 14; CDR3: CASSHIRRTGELFF
V: TRBV5-1; J: TRBJ1-3; length: 15; CDR3: CASSENSPSGNTIYF
V: TRBV3-1/TRBV3-2; J: TRBJ1-2; length: 12; CDR3: CASSQSPSGYTF
V: TRBV2; J: TRBJ2-2; length: 15; CDR3: CASSRQGGDTGELFF
V: TRBV18; J: TRBJ1-5; length: 14; CDR3: CASSPGTGQRPQHF
V: TRBV6-2/TRBV6-3; J: TRBJ1-1; length: 15; CDR3: CASGRLGTGNTEAFF
V: TRBV14; J: TRBJ1-2; length: 14; CDR3: CASSHEHANYGYTF
V: TRBV29-1; J: TRBJ2-2; length: 12; CDR3: CSVAGGTGELFF
V: TRBV25-1; J: TRBJ1-1; length: 14; CDR3: CASSESPRGTEAFF
V: TRBV6-5; J: TRBJ2-3; length: 12; CDR3: CASSSSTDTQYF
V: TRBV29-1; J: TRBJ1-1; length: 14; CDR3: CSVMGAFRDTEAFF
V: TRBV6-6; J: TRBJ1-5; length: 14; CDR3: CASTPGGGNQPQHF
V: TRBV30; J: TRBJ1-5; length: 15; CDR3: CAWSLDLAGNQPQHF
V: TRBV2; J: TRBJ2-4; length: 16; CDR3: CASSEAGSGAKNIQYF
V: TRBV18; J: TRBJ2-5; length: 14; CDR3: CASSPPGALETQYF
V: TRBV9; J: TRBJ2-5; length: 15; CDR3: CASSALGGVGETQYF
V: TRBV14; J: TRBJ1-3; length: 16; CDR3: CASSRKGQFSGNTIYF
V: TRBV5-4; J: TRBJ1-2; length: 14; CDR3: CASSSSQAVGGYTF
V: TRBV14; J: TRBJ2-1; length: 15; CDR3: CASSQWTALGNEQFF
V: TRBV7-3; J: TRBJ1-1; length: 13; CDR3: CASSGTVNTEAFF
V: TRBV28; J: TRBJ2-2; length: 13; CDR3: CASRGQNTGELFF
V: TRBV9; J: TRBJ2-1; length: 15; CDR3: CASSVEGKGYNEQFF
V: TRBV4-1; J: TRBJ2-1; length: 13; CDR3: CASSQGFFNEQFF
V: TRBV2; J: TRBJ2-1; length: 12; CDR3: CASSAPLSGQFF
V: TRBV30; J: TRBJ1-1; length: 12; CDR3: CAWLSRNTEAFF
V: TRBV3-1/TRBV3-2; J: TRBJ2-5; length: 14; CDR3: CASSQDGASGTQYF
V: TRBV5-1; J: TRBJ1-2; length: 14; CDR3: CASSWGTVDYGYTF
V: TRBV7-9; J: TRBJ2-3; length: 19; CDR3: CASSSGGTSGGASTDTQYF
V: TRBV6-6; J: TRBJ1-6; length: 13; CDR3: CASSYPREPPLHF
V: TRBV24-1; J: TRBJ2-3; length: 12; CDR3: CATIFGPDTQYF
V: TRBV30; J: TRBJ2-2; length: 14; CDR3: CAWSGGSNAGELFF
V: TRBV12-3/TRBV12-4; J: TRBJ1-3; length: 13; CDR3: CASSSFSGNTIYF
V: TRBV10-3; J: TRBJ1-5; length: 13; CDR3: CAISERQDLPQHF
V: TRBV7-9; J: TRBJ2-5; length: 14; CDR3: CASSLAGTGETQYF
V: TRBV25-1; J: TRBJ1-2; length: 15; CDR3: CASSEFAGTSSGYTF
V: TRBV15; J: TRBJ1-5; length: 12; CDR3: CATSRVGQPQHF
V: TRBV6-1; J: TRBJ1-6; length: 16; CDR3: CASSDKYGQGRTPLHF
V: TRBV28; J: TRBJ1-1; length: 13; CDR3: CASSLWAHTEAFF
V: TRBV4-3; J: TRBJ1-2; length: 15; CDR3: CASSLDRERNYGYTF
V: TRBV9; J: TRBJ1-1; length: 14; CDR3: CASSGDTSNTEAFF
V: TRBV18; J: TRBJ2-3; length: 13; CDR3: CASSPVGTDTQYF